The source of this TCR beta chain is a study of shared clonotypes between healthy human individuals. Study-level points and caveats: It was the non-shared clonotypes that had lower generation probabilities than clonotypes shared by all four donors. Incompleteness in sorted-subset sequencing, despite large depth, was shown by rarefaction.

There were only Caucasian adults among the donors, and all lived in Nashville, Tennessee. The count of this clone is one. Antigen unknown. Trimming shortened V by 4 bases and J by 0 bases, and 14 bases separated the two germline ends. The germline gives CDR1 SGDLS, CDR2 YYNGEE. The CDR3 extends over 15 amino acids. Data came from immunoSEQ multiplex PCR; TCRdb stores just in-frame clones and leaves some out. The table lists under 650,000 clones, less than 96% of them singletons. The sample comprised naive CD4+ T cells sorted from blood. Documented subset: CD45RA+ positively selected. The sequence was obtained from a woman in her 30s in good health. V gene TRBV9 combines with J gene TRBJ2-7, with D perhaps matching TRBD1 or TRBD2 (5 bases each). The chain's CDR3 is CASSSTGQSSYEQYF. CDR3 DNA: TGTGCCAGCAGCTCCACGGGGCAGAGCTCCTACGAGCAGTACTTC.